This is a list of T cell receptor beta chains from one sample in a study of beta chain features in type 1 diabetes. TCRdb's copy holds only in-frame clones and misses some; the assay was immunoSEQ multiplex PCR. The table has under 350,000 clones, roughly a quarter seen once. Sequenced sample: naive CD4+ T cells from blood. Every receptor here comes from a woman aged 25-40 years with type 1 diabetes. Both conserved end residues are part of each CDR3. A D gene is named only where the DNA matches it firmly. Some rows have no size entry. The others give once, few or many, or a class for an expanded clone.

CDR3nt: TGTGCCAGCAGCCATCCCGAAGCGGGCCTCTCCTACGAGCAGTACTTC
CDR3aa: CASSHPEAGLSYEQYF
d_gene: .
v_gene: TRBV4-2
j_gene: TRBJ2-7
abundance: few

CDR3nt: TGTGCCATCAGTGAACGTTCTACTCTAGCCAAAAACATTCAGTACTTC
CDR3aa: CAISERSTLAKNIQYF
d_gene: .
v_gene: TRBV10-3
j_gene: TRBJ2-4
abundance: .

CDR3nt: TGTGCCAGCTCATCCGGGACAGAGAACACTGAAGCTTTCTTT
CDR3aa: CASSSGTENTEAFF
d_gene: TRBD1
v_gene: TRBV18
j_gene: TRBJ1-1
abundance: .

CDR3nt: TGTGCCAGCAGCTTGGAGGGGAGCTCCTACAATGAGCAGTTCTTC
CDR3aa: CASSLEGSSYNEQFF
d_gene: .
v_gene: TRBV7-3
j_gene: TRBJ2-1
abundance: .

CDR3nt: TGTGCCAGCAGCCCACGACTAGCGGGAGTTGAGCAGTTCTTC
CDR3aa: CASSPRLAGVEQFF
d_gene: TRBD2
v_gene: TRBV7-9
j_gene: TRBJ2-1
abundance: few

CDR3nt: TGTGCCAGCAGCGCCTCCCGTCTAGCGGATACGCAGTATTTT
CDR3aa: CASSASRLADTQYF
d_gene: .
v_gene: TRBV11-2
j_gene: TRBJ2-3
abundance: .

CDR3nt: TGCGCCAGCAGCTTTCAAGGGACACGGTACTACGAGCAGTACTTC
CDR3aa: CASSFQGTRYYEQYF
d_gene: .
v_gene: TRBV5-1
j_gene: TRBJ2-7
abundance: .

CDR3nt: TGCAGCGTCGGACAGGACACCTACAATGAGCAGTTCTTC
CDR3aa: CSVGQDTYNEQFF
d_gene: TRBD1
v_gene: TRBV29-1
j_gene: TRBJ2-1
abundance: few

CDR3nt: TGCGCCAGCAGCCTCGGGACTACGAACACCGGGGAGCTGTTTTTT
CDR3aa: CASSLGTTNTGELFF
d_gene: TRBD2
v_gene: TRBV4-1
j_gene: TRBJ2-2
abundance: .

CDR3nt: TGCGCCAGCAGCTTGTTGGGGGCCGGCGTACAAGGTGAAGCTTTCTTT
CDR3aa: CASSLLGAGVQGEAFF
d_gene: .
v_gene: TRBV5-1
j_gene: TRBJ1-1
abundance: .

CDR3nt: TGTGCCAGCAGCGTAGAGGCGCACAGCTCCTACGAGCAGTACTTC
CDR3aa: CASSVEAHSSYEQYF
d_gene: .
v_gene: TRBV9
j_gene: TRBJ2-7
abundance: few

CDR3nt: TGTGCCAGCAGCCCAAGACAGGGGCCTGGGGAGACCCAGTACTTC
CDR3aa: CASSPRQGPGETQYF
d_gene: TRBD1
v_gene: TRBV11-2
j_gene: TRBJ2-5
abundance: .

CDR3nt: TGTGCCTGGAGTGTAATGTCGTACATTCAGTACTTC
CDR3aa: CAWSVMSYIQYF
d_gene: .
v_gene: TRBV30
j_gene: TRBJ2-4
abundance: .

CDR3nt: TGTGCCAGCAGCCCCCGACTAGCGGGAGACACCGGGGAGCTGTTTTTT
CDR3aa: CASSPRLAGDTGELFF
d_gene: TRBD2
v_gene: TRBV7-9
j_gene: TRBJ2-2
abundance: .

CDR3nt: TGTGCCAGCAGCGTAGGCGGGCGGGCCGACTACGAGCAGTACTTC
CDR3aa: CASSVGGRADYEQYF
d_gene: .
v_gene: TRBV9
j_gene: TRBJ2-7
abundance: .

CDR3nt: TGTGCCAGCAGTTTATTCGCCAGCGGGAGTACCGGGGAGCTGTTTTTT
CDR3aa: CASSLFASGSTGELFF
d_gene: TRBD2
v_gene: TRBV28
j_gene: TRBJ2-2
abundance: .

CDR3nt: TGCAGCGTTGGCAGAGGACTAGCGTCGAATGAGCAGTTCTTC
CDR3aa: CSVGRGLASNEQFF
d_gene: TRBD2
v_gene: TRBV29-1
j_gene: TRBJ2-1
abundance: .

CDR3nt: TGCAGCGTCGGCGCTCAGGGAAACACTGAAGCTTTCTTT
CDR3aa: CSVGAQGNTEAFF
d_gene: .
v_gene: TRBV29-1
j_gene: TRBJ1-1
abundance: .

CDR3nt: TGCAGTGCTAAATACAGGGGGCGACTCACCTTT
CDR3aa: CSAKYRGRLTF
d_gene: TRBD1
v_gene: TRBV20-1
j_gene: TRBJ1-1
abundance: .

CDR3nt: TGTGCCAGCTCACTGTCTAAGACCCGGGCAGGGTACTACGAGCAGTACTTC
CDR3aa: CASSLSKTRAGYYEQYF
d_gene: .
v_gene: TRBV18
j_gene: TRBJ2-7
abundance: .

CDR3nt: TGTGCCAGCTCACCCCGGGACGGGGGATACGAGCAGTACTTC
CDR3aa: CASSPRDGGYEQYF
d_gene: .
v_gene: TRBV18
j_gene: TRBJ2-7
abundance: few

CDR3nt: TGTGCCTGGAGCGTATTCTACGAGCAGTACTTC
CDR3aa: CAWSVFYEQYF
d_gene: .
v_gene: TRBV30
j_gene: TRBJ2-7
abundance: .

CDR3nt: TGTGCCAGCAGCCCTCGTGCGACTGAAGCTTTCTTT
CDR3aa: CASSPRATEAFF
d_gene: .
v_gene: TRBV7-2
j_gene: TRBJ1-1
abundance: few

CDR3nt: TGTGCCAGCAGCTTTAGACAGGAAGCTTTCACAGATACGCAGTATTTT
CDR3aa: CASSFRQEAFTDTQYF
d_gene: .
v_gene: TRBV13
j_gene: TRBJ2-3
abundance: few

CDR3nt: TGCGCCAGCAGCCAAGAAACCTTGACAGGGGTAGGTCAGCCCCAGCATTTT
CDR3aa: CASSQETLTGVGQPQHF
d_gene: TRBD1
v_gene: TRBV4-1
j_gene: TRBJ1-5
abundance: once

CDR3nt: TGTGCCAGCAGCTCCCAGCGGGAGTCGTACGAGCAGTACTTC
CDR3aa: CASSSQRESYEQYF
d_gene: TRBD2
v_gene: TRBV7-2
j_gene: TRBJ2-7
abundance: .

CDR3nt: TGCAGCGTTGAAGAAGGAGGACTGAACACTGAAGCTTTCTTT
CDR3aa: CSVEEGGLNTEAFF
d_gene: .
v_gene: TRBV29-1
j_gene: TRBJ1-1
abundance: few

CDR3nt: TGTGCCATCAGTGGTGAGGGACAGATCTATGGCTACACCTTC
CDR3aa: CAISGEGQIYGYTF
d_gene: TRBD1
v_gene: TRBV10-3
j_gene: TRBJ1-2
abundance: few

CDR3nt: TGTGCCAGCAGTCCTACAGGGGTGCAGAACACTGAAGCTTTCTTT
CDR3aa: CASSPTGVQNTEAFF
d_gene: TRBD1
v_gene: TRBV4-2
j_gene: TRBJ1-1
abundance: few

CDR3nt: TGTGCCAGCAGTCTCCCAGCGGGGGTTTGGTACTTC
CDR3aa: CASSLPAGVWYF
d_gene: TRBD2
v_gene: TRBV27
j_gene: TRBJ2-7
abundance: few

CDR3nt: TGTGCCAGCAGCCACTCTAGCGGCCCCTACAATGAGCAGTTCTTC
CDR3aa: CASSHSSGPYNEQFF
d_gene: TRBD2
v_gene: TRBV7-9
j_gene: TRBJ2-1
abundance: few

CDR3nt: TGCAGCGTTGAAAGGGACAGGGGATCGGGTGAGCAGTTCTTC
CDR3aa: CSVERDRGSGEQFF
d_gene: TRBD1
v_gene: TRBV29-1
j_gene: TRBJ2-1
abundance: .

CDR3nt: TGTGCCAGCGGGGAGAGCTATGGCTACACCTTC
CDR3aa: CASGESYGYTF
d_gene: .
v_gene: TRBV6-1
j_gene: TRBJ1-2
abundance: few

CDR3nt: TGTGCCAGCAGACGGGAGCCCTACAATGAGCAGTTCTTC
CDR3aa: CASRREPYNEQFF
d_gene: .
v_gene: TRBV2
j_gene: TRBJ2-1
abundance: .

CDR3nt: TGTGCCAGCAGCGTAGATCCTGTTAACACTGAAGCTTTCTTT
CDR3aa: CASSVDPVNTEAFF
d_gene: .
v_gene: TRBV9
j_gene: TRBJ1-1
abundance: .

CDR3nt: TGTGCCAGCAGCCTCGGGACAGGGAACCAAGAGACCCAGTACTTC
CDR3aa: CASSLGTGNQETQYF
d_gene: TRBD1
v_gene: TRBV4-2
j_gene: TRBJ2-5
abundance: few

CDR3nt: TGTGCCAGCAGTGAGGGTAGCGGGAGGGCCAGGGAGACCCAGTACTTC
CDR3aa: CASSEGSGRARETQYF
d_gene: TRBD2
v_gene: TRBV25-1
j_gene: TRBJ2-5
abundance: few

CDR3nt: TGTGCCAGCAGCTTAAATCCAGGGGCACAACACAATGAGCAGTTCTTC
CDR3aa: CASSLNPGAQHNEQFF
d_gene: .
v_gene: TRBV7-3
j_gene: TRBJ2-1
abundance: .

CDR3nt: TGTGCCAGCAGCTTGCAGGGGGACACTGAAGCTTTCTTT
CDR3aa: CASSLQGDTEAFF
d_gene: TRBD1
v_gene: TRBV7-9
j_gene: TRBJ1-1
abundance: .

CDR3nt: TGTGCCAGCAGTCCAAACAGGGAGGGAGAAGCTTTCTTT
CDR3aa: CASSPNREGEAFF
d_gene: .
v_gene: TRBV28
j_gene: TRBJ1-1
abundance: .

CDR3nt: TGTGCCAGCAGCTCCGGACAGGGACCAAGAACCATTCAGTACTTC
CDR3aa: CASSSGQGPRTIQYF
d_gene: TRBD1
v_gene: TRBV11-2
j_gene: TRBJ2-4
abundance: few